These 5 T cell receptor beta chains originate from one sample sequenced in a study of T cells in Graves' hyperthyroidism and ophthalmopathy. RNA transcripts gave rise to amplified TCR beta CDR3 regions. Using the HTBI primer set, a first-round RT-PCR was run on the TCR CDR3. One entry per CDR3 protein, called by TCRdb with MiXCR from the multiplex PCR reads. The table has approximately 600,000 distinct CDR3 sequences, roughly 14% seen once. Sequencing used blood. Receptors originate from a woman between 40 and 50 years old with Graves' ophthalmopathy.

This sequence joins TRBV18 and TRBJ2-5; D may be TRBD2 (6 bases). The CDR3 sequence is 15 residues long. The germline V and J ends were trimmed by 6 bases and 0 bases, with 14 bases remaining between them. CDR1 is KGHSH and CDR2 is LQKENI in the germline V gene. The CDR3 DNA sequence: TGTGCCAGCTCCCGCAGCGGAGGGTACCAAGAGACCCAGTACTTC. Residues: CASSRSGGYQETQYF.

Many counts were recorded for this clonotype. The rearrangement joins TRBV10-3 to TRBJ1-2, with a tentative D call TRBD1 (5 bases). V gave up 4 bases and J gave up 0 bases, with 9 bases separating them. The V gene's germline CDR1 is ENHRY and CDR2 SYGVKD. This CDR3 contains 14 residues. The DNA of the CDR3 is TGTGCCATCAGTGGTGTCAGGGCTAACTATGGCTACACCTTC. The encoded protein is CAISGVRANYGYTF.

The rearrangement joins TRBV19 to TRBJ1-1; D not certain. V was cut by 4 bases and J by 3 bases, with 9 bases left in between. The CDR3 covers 13 residues. Germline CDR1 and CDR2: LNHDA and SQIVND (reference sequence). The CDR3 bases are TGTGCCAGTAGTAAGTTAAGGGACACTGAAGCTTTCTTT. Translating gives CASSKLRDTEAFF.

This clonotype was observed at least ten times. The chain couples TRBV6-5 to TRBJ1-2; a possible D gene is TRBD1 (6 bases). The CDR3 loop spans 15 amino acids. V lost 0 bases and J 3 bases, leaving 11 bases between the germline ends. Germline CDR1 and CDR2: MNHEY and SVGAGI. The chain's CDR3 is CASSYSTGAHYGYTF. CDR3 nucleotide sequence: TGTGCCAGCAGTTACTCGACAGGAGCCCACTATGGCTACACCTTC.

This clonotype was counted ten times or more. This rearrangement joins TRBV30 to TRBJ1-2; D not resolved. V was pared by 0 bases and J by 6 bases, with 11 bases between. Germline V gene data show CDR1 as GTSNPN and CDR2 as SVGIG (reference sequence). This CDR3 has 13 residues. CDR3 amino acids: CAWSVNTLDGYTF. As DNA, the CDR3 is TGTGCCTGGAGTGTAAACACCTTGGATGGCTACACCTTC. The variable domain in full, completed from reference TRBV30 and TRBJ1-2, reads SQTIHQWPATLVQPVGSPLSLECTVEGTSNPNLYWYRQAAGRGLQLLFYSVGIGQISSEVPQNLSASRPQDRQFILSSKKLLLSDSGFYLCAWSVNTLDGYTFGSGTRLTVV.